The 8 T cell receptor beta chains in this list originate from one sample, sequenced in a study of sequential checkpoint blockade in melanoma. Described treatment: randomized to nivolumab then ipilimumab (arm A) or the reverse (arm B). Libraries were prepared by immunoSEQ multiplex PCR; TCRdb keeps only in-frame clonotypes and omits some of them. The table shows roughly 9,200 clones, with less than 30% occurring only once. The sample here was tumor tissue (inferred from file names), taken from a patient given nivolumab and ipilimumab in sequence. The receptors were sampled from a human donor with melanoma.

This rearrangement joins TRBV29-1 to TRBJ2-3, with D perhaps assigned TRBD1 or TRBD2 (5 bases each). Germline lookup yields CDR1 SQVTM and CDR2 ANQGSEA. Trimming took off 4 bases at V and 2 bases at J, with 13 bases between the two ends. The CDR3 has 14 residues. The DNA for the CDR3 is TGCAGCGTTGCAGAGGGGCTTCTCACAGATACGCAGTATTTT. This sequence encodes CSVAEGLLTDTQYF.

This rearrangement joins TRBV6-8 to TRBJ2-2; TRBD1 is a possible D gene (6 bases). CDR3 size: 16 residues. Germline V gene lookup returns CDR1 MNHGY and CDR2 SAAAGT. V was clipped by 6 bases and J by 2 bases, with 16 bases between them. CDR3 nucleotides: TGTGCCAGCAGGCAAACTGGGACATCCAACACCGGGGAGCTGTTTTTT. Protein sequence: CASRQTGTSNTGELFF.

Remarks on this clone: One end of the junction varies from germline; a read error may be responsible. This chain joins TRBV6-8 and TRBJ1-2; no definite D call. The CDR3 is 13 amino acids. The germline V gene has CDR1 MNHGY and CDR2 SAAAGT. The CDR3 loop is CAISPSGYHGYTF. The CDR3 region has the DNA TGTGCCATCAGTCCGTCGGGATACCATGGCTACACCTTC.

The genes are TRBV5-1 and TRBJ1-2; no definite D call. Germline V gene data show CDR1 as SGHRS and CDR2 as YFSETQ. This CDR3 region has 14 residues. Trimming stripped 0 bases from V and 4 bases from J, with 10 bases between. The CDR3, as DNA: TGCGCCAGCAGCTTGGCCGGACTGACCTATGGCTACACCTTC. As protein: CASSLAGLTYGYTF. Full variable domain (remainder filled in from reference TRBV5-1 and TRBJ1-2): KAGVTQTPRYLIKTRGQQVTLSCSPISGHRSVSWYQQTPGQGLQFLFEYFSETQRNKGNFPGRFSGRQFSNSRSEMNVSTLELGDSALYLCASSLAGLTYGYTFGSGTRLTVV.

The V call is TRBV29-1, the J call TRBJ2-4; D gene unclear. Germline CDR1 reads SQVTM; CDR2 reads ANQGSEA. The CDR3 has 13 amino acids. V shed 0 bases and J shed 11 bases, with 14 bases lying between them. The CDR3 bases are TGCAGCGTTGAAGATCCTGGTTTCACCTTTCAGTACTTC. Protein product: CSVEDPGFTFQYF.

The chain is built from TRBV19 and TRBJ2-1, with TRBD2 matching over 12 bases. J lost 4 bases, V lost 3 bases, and 7 bases had no gene match. CDR3 length equals 17 residues. CDR1 is LNHDA, CDR2 SQIVND, per germline (reference sequence). Here the CDR3 DNA reads TGTGCCAGTAGTATCGGTAGACTAGCGGGGGAGTACAATGAGCAGTTCTTC. Amino acid sequence: CASSIGRLAGEYNEQFF.

This chain connects TRBV19 to TRBJ2-1; 12 bases line up with TRBD1. The junction had 2 bases not matched to a gene; V was cut back by 5 bases and J by 6 bases. CDR3 length: 14 amino acids. The germline CDR1 and CDR2 sequences are LNHDA and SQIVND (reference sequence). CDR3 loop: CASSGTGGSNEQFF. The CDR3 DNA sequence: TGTGCCAGTAGTGGGACAGGGGGCTCCAATGAGCAGTTCTTC.

The gene calls are TRBV18 and TRBJ1-4, with D unresolved. The CDR3 length is 12 residues. Germline V gene data show CDR1 as KGHSH and CDR2 as LQKENI. Trimming stripped 3 bases from V and 8 bases from J, with 7 bases between. CDR3 residues: CASSPVGEKLFF. DNA for the CDR3: TGTGCCAGCTCACCCGTCGGCGAAAAACTGTTTTTT.